A single sample is the source of the 29 T cell receptor beta chains below, sequenced in a study of T cell responses to AZD1222 COVID-19 vaccine. Assay: immunoSEQ multiplex PCR; the TCRdb copy retains only in-frame clones and omits some. The sample contains about 120,000 clones, roughly 88% of which appear only once. The sample was peripheral blood, taken 28 days after the second AZD1222 dose. All receptors come from an adult who received the AZD1222 COVID-19 vaccine.

This clone showed up just once. V gene TRBV28 combines with J gene TRBJ1-6; D not resolved. The CDR3 runs to 14 residues. Germline lookup yields CDR1 MDHEN and CDR2 SYDVKM. Here the CDR3 DNA reads TGTGCGACGATTGAGCATCCCAATAATTCACCCCTCCACTTT. Encoded protein: CATIEHPNNSPLHF. The full variable domain, with the rest looked up from reference TRBV28 and TRBJ1-6, is DVKVTQSSRYLVKRTGEKVFLECVQDMDHENMFWYRQDPGLGLRLIYFSYDVKMKEKGDIPEGYSVSREKKERFSLILESASTNQTSMYLCATIEHPNNSPLHFGNGTRLTVT.

This clone was seen only once. This chain uses TRBV7-6 with TRBJ2-2; TRBD2 is a possible D gene (7 bases). The CDR3 totals 16 residues. The V gene's germline CDR1 is SGHVS and CDR2 FNYEAQ. Trimming shortened V by 3 bases and J by 6 bases, and 17 bases separated the two germline ends. CDR3: CASSFLGGPASGELFF. CDR3 nucleotides: TGTGCCAGCAGCTTTCTCGGGGGGCCCGCTTCCGGGGAGCTGTTTTTT. The full variable domain, its missing parts supplied by reference TRBV7-6 and TRBJ2-2, is GAGVSQSPRYKVTKRGQDVALRCDPISGHVSLYWYRQALGQGPEFLTYFNYEAQQDKSGLPNDRFSAERPEGSISTLTIQRTEQRDSAMYRCASSFLGGPASGELFFGEGSRLTVL.

V and J are TRBV4-3 and TRBJ2-5; 11 nucleotides match TRBD1. The CDR3 runs 15 residues. The germline CDR1 and CDR2 sequences are LGHNA and YSLEER. Trimming removed 4 bases from V and 5 bases from J; junction bases left unmatched: 6. The CDR3 region has the DNA TGCGCCAGCAGCCCATCCGGGACAGGGGGGGAGACCCAGTACTTC. Amino acid sequence: CASSPSGTGGETQYF.

CDR3 DNA sequence: TGTGCCAGTAGTACCCGCCCGGGAGGCGAGTTCTTC. This encodes CASSTRPGGEFF. The rearrangement links TRBV19 to TRBJ2-1, with 7 positions matching TRBD2. Germline trimming cut 4 bases from V and 14 bases from J; bases unmatched to any gene: 8. The CDR3 is 12 residues long. From germline, CDR1 is LNHDA and CDR2 SQIVND (reference sequence). Looking up the rest from reference TRBV19 and TRBJ2-1 gives the full variable domain: DGGITQSPKYLFRKEGQNVTLSCEQNLNHDAMYWYRQDPGQGLRLIYYSQIVNDFQKGDIAEGYSVSREKKESFPLTVTSAQKNPTAFYLCASSTRPGGEFFGPGTRLTVL.

The chain links TRBV4-3 to TRBJ1-3; D is undetermined. Trimming left V 0 bases short and J 4 bases short, with 4 bases between. Germline V gives CDR1 LGHNA, CDR2 YSLEER. The CDR3 has 13 residues. Here the CDR3 reads CASSQDRGNTIYF. DNA for the CDR3: TGCGCCAGCAGCCAAGATCGGGGAAACACCATATATTTT.

This chain connects TRBV15 to TRBJ2-2, with 9 bases lining up with TRBD1. Germline V CDR1 and CDR2: LNHNV, YYDKDF (reference sequence). V shed 1 base, J shed 4 bases, and the junction held 4 bases outside the gene matches. The CDR3 contains 16 residues. The CDR3 DNA is TGTGCCACCAGCAGAGCAGGGACAGGGCTCACCGGGGAGCTGTTTTTT. It encodes CATSRAGTGLTGELFF.

The chain couples TRBV3-1 (or the pseudogene TRBV3-2) to TRBJ1-1; unclear D gene. Germline values: CDR1 LGHDT, CDR2 YNNKEL (reference sequence). CDR3 size: 14 residues. V was trimmed by 0 bases and J by 4 bases, leaving 9 bases between them. The CDR3 bases are TGTGCCAGCAGCCAAGATCGGTCGAGCACTGAAGCTTTCTTT. Translated, it gives CASSQDRSSTEAFF.

V and J are TRBV13 and TRBJ1-3, with TRBD1 as a possible D gene (6 bases). The CDR3 has 14 residues. Germline V CDR1 and CDR2: PRHDT, FYEKMQ (reference sequence). V was trimmed by 4 bases and J by 4 bases, leaving 11 bases between them. As DNA, the CDR3 is TGTGCCAGCAGCTGGGAAGACAGGGGAAACACCATATATTTT. Encoded protein: CASSWEDRGNTIYF.

This clone has just one count. The gene calls are TRBV19 and TRBJ1-5; 9 bases align to TRBD1. This CDR3 spans 15 amino acids. The V segment lost 6 bases and the J segment 2 bases; nucleotides outside the gene matches: 5. Germline V lookup: CDR1 LNHDA, CDR2 SQIVND (reference sequence). CDR3 amino acids: CASSQQGAGNQPQHF. The CDR3, as DNA: TGTGCCAGTAGCCAACAGGGGGCTGGCAATCAGCCCCAGCATTTT.

This chain joins TRBV7-2 and TRBJ2-5, with TRBD2 matching over 9 bases. The V gene's germline CDR1 is SGHTA and CDR2 FQGNSA. CDR3 length: 16 residues. The V gene end was trimmed by 6 bases and the J gene end by 1 base; junction bases not matched to a gene: 9. As DNA, the CDR3 is TGTGCCAGCAGTTCTAGTCTGCGGGGGGGCCAAGAGACCCAGTACTTC. This codes for CASSSSLRGGQETQYF.

A few counts support this clone. The V call is TRBV10-3, the J call TRBJ2-7; D is possibly TRBD2 (5 bases). Germline V gene data show CDR1 as ENHRY and CDR2 as SYGVKD. The CDR3 runs 12 residues. Trimming shortened V by 2 bases and J by 7 bases, and 9 bases separated the two germline ends. In nucleotides, the CDR3 is TGTGCCATCAGTGAGCACCGGGAAGAGCAGTACTTC. It codes for CAISEHREEQYF.

V is TRBV23-1 and J is TRBJ1-5, with D unresolved. TRBV23-1 is assigned to the ORF class and has an uncertain function. This CDR3 spans 15 amino acids. V was clipped by 0 bases and J by 4 bases, with 10 bases between them. The CDR3 bases are TGCGCCAGCAGTCAATCCGGACTAAGAAATCAGCCCCAGCATTTT. It yields the protein CASSQSGLRNQPQHF.

This clone was seen many times. The chain combines TRBV7-3 with TRBJ2-2; D may be TRBD1 (6 bases). CDR1 is SGHTA and CDR2 is FQGTGA in the germline V gene. The CDR3 totals 15 residues. V dropped 5 bases and J dropped 5 bases, with 15 bases sitting between them. For the CDR3, the DNA is TGTGCCAGCAGCCTAAACGCGAGGGGGACCGGGGAGCTGTTTTTT. It is translated as CASSLNARGTGELFF.

The chain is built from TRBV29-1 and TRBJ1-2; D unresolved. V lost 0 bases and J 3 bases, leaving 11 bases between the germline ends. The CDR3 contains 14 residues. Germline-derived CDR1 and CDR2 are SQVTM and ANQGSEA. The CDR3 DNA is TGCAGCGTTGAAGACCGATTTACCGACTATGGCTACACCTTC. This encodes CSVEDRFTDYGYTF. Full variable domain (rest looked up from reference TRBV29-1 and TRBJ1-2): SAVISQKPSRDICQRGTSLTIQCQVDSQVTMMFWYRQQPGQSLTLIATANQGSEATYESGFVIDKFPISRPNLTFSTLTVSNMSPEDSSIYLCSVEDRFTDYGYTFGSGTRLTVV.

J is TRBJ1-1 and V is TRBV5-1; D is unresolved. Germline V gives CDR1 SGHRS, CDR2 YFSETQ. The CDR3 is made up of 14 amino acids. V was trimmed by 3 bases and J by 1 base, leaving 10 bases between them. The CDR3, as DNA: TGCGCCAGCAGCTACCGCGCCCCGAACACTGAAGCTTTCTTT. Protein product: CASSYRAPNTEAFF.

This chain joins TRBV6-2 or TRBV6-3 and TRBJ2-7; 11 bases are a match to TRBD2. V shed 4 bases and J 3 bases; nucleotides not matched to a gene: 5. Germline CDR1 reads MNHEY; CDR2 reads SVGEGT. This CDR3 is built from 15 residues. CDR3 coding DNA: TGTGCCAGCAGTTCCCGGACTAGCGGGCTCTACGAGCAGTACTTC. Protein product: CASSSRTSGLYEQYF.

The rearrangement uses TRBV7-2 and TRBJ1-2; D unclear. CDR1 and CDR2 from the germline V gene are SGHTA and FQGNSA. The CDR3 has 12 amino acids. Trimming removed 0 bases from V and 4 bases from J, with 3 bases in between. CDR3 coding DNA: TGTGCCAGCAGCTTAGCGGCCTATGGCTACACCTTC. This translates into CASSLAAYGYTF.

This chain joins TRBV9 and TRBJ2-5; 11 bases are a match to TRBD2. The CDR3 is made up of 16 amino acids. CDR1 and CDR2 from the germline V gene are SGDLS and YYNGEE. V was pared by 1 base and J by 3 bases, with 5 bases of the junction left unmatched. The CDR3 DNA reads as TGTGCCAGCAGCGTAATTAGCGGGGGGGCAAAAGAGACCCAGTACTTC. As protein: CASSVISGGAKETQYF.

This clone was counted a few times. This rearrangement joins TRBV4-3 to TRBJ2-4; TRBD2 matches at 10 bases. The length of the CDR3 is 17 residues. V shed 0 bases, J shed 6 bases, and the junction held 8 bases outside the gene matches. Germline V gives CDR1 LGHNA, CDR2 YSLEER. The CDR3 region has the DNA TGCGCCAGCAGCCAAGATTTCGGAGCGGGGGGGCGAAACATTCAGTACTTC. The encoded protein is CASSQDFGAGGRNIQYF.

The genes are TRBV11-2 and TRBJ2-7, with a tentative D call TRBD1 (6 bases). V gave up 5 bases and J gave up 4 bases, with 18 bases separating them. Germline values: CDR1 SGHAT, CDR2 FQNNGV. The CDR3 extends over 15 amino acids. The CDR3 is CASSPPLWGRYEQYF. For the CDR3, the DNA is TGTGCCAGCAGCCCCCCCCTGTGGGGGCGGTACGAGCAGTACTTC.

The chain carries TRBV7-2 and TRBJ2-2; no reliable D call. CDR3 size: 16 residues. V was trimmed by 1 base and J by 1 base, leaving 10 bases between them. Germline V lookup: CDR1 SGHTA, CDR2 FQGNSA. The CDR3 sequence: CASSLVGNQNTGELFF. CDR3 DNA: TGTGCCAGCAGCTTAGTAGGCAATCAGAACACCGGGGAGCTGTTTTTT.

This chain joins TRBV5-5 and TRBJ1-1, with unresolved D. The CDR3 totals 15 residues. V was trimmed by 4 bases and J by 0 bases, leaving 13 bases between them. Germline V lookup: CDR1 SGHKS, CDR2 YYEKEE (reference sequence). CDR3 protein: CASSPNPTVNTEAFF. The CDR3 region has the DNA TGTGCCAGCAGCCCTAACCCAACCGTGAACACTGAAGCTTTCTTT.

This sequence joins TRBV7-9 and TRBJ2-1; possible D gene TRBD1, 5 bases. The CDR3 is made up of 14 amino acids. Germline CDR1 is SEHNR and CDR2 is FQNEAQ (reference sequence). Trimming removed 2 bases from V and 7 bases from J, with 12 bases in between. The chain's CDR3 is CASSLTGRANEQFF. CDR3 nucleotides: TGTGCCAGCAGCTTAACGGGCAGGGCAAATGAGCAGTTCTTC.

The genes are TRBV7-2 and TRBJ2-7, with 7 bases fitting TRBD2. This CDR3 has 13 amino acids. Trimming removed 5 bases from V and 3 bases from J; junction bases left unmatched: 4. Germline V gene data show CDR1 as SGHTA and CDR2 as FQGNSA. The CDR3 bases are TGTGCCAGCAGCACCCAGCGGGACTACGAGCAGTACTTC. This codes for CASSTQRDYEQYF.

The chain's CDR3 is CASSQDGYGYTF. CDR3 DNA: TGTGCCAGCAGCCAGGACGGCTATGGCTACACCTTC. V and J are TRBV12-3 or TRBV12-4 and TRBJ1-2; no reliable D call. Deletions cut 6 bases from V and 4 bases from J, with 9 bases between. The CDR3 sequence is 12 residues long.

This clone was recorded once. This sequence joins TRBV6-4 and TRBJ1-2, with 7 nucleotides matching TRBD1. Trimming removed 8 bases from V and 7 bases from J; junction bases left unmatched: 4. Germline V gives CDR1 MRHNA, CDR2 SNTAGT. The CDR3 has 11 residues. CDR3: CASLHRGGYTF. The CDR3 bases are TGTGCCAGCTTACACAGGGGTGGCTACACCTTC.

The chain has TRBV20-1 and TRBJ1-1; no definite D call. V was trimmed by 3 bases and J by 6 bases, leaving 8 bases between them. The CDR3 consists of 11 residues. The V gene's germline CDR1 is DFQATT and CDR2 SNEGSKA (reference sequence). Here the CDR3 reads CSARGLAEAFF. Here the CDR3 DNA reads TGCAGTGCTAGGGGGTTGGCTGAAGCTTTCTTT.

This chain links TRBV29-1 with TRBJ1-2; D may be TRBD1 (5 bases). In germline, CDR1 is SQVTM, CDR2 ANQGSEA. V was clipped by 3 bases and J by 5 bases, with 13 bases between them. The CDR3 spans 13 residues. As DNA, the CDR3 is TGCAGCGTTGATCGTGGGACCGAATATGGCTACACCTTC. It encodes CSVDRGTEYGYTF.

V and J are TRBV12-3 or TRBV12-4 and TRBJ2-3; D gene ambiguous. The V and J ends lost 6 bases and 2 bases respectively, with 6 bases between them. The CDR3 totals 12 residues. The CDR3 spells CASSMNTDTQYF. The CDR3 DNA is TGTGCCAGCAGCATGAACACAGATACGCAGTATTTT.